This T cell receptor (beta chain) was recovered during a study of T cell repertoires in cytomegalovirus infection. Study context: Selection of CMV epitopes for the study included recently identified HLA-C-restricted and well-studied HLA-B-restricted ones. TCR beta signatures that were public indicated CMV infection and matching HLA type. The study, taken as a whole, reports: People with CMV and the relevant HLA were identified by cumulative public TCR beta family frequency.

For this clonotype: Its antigen is not identified.

TCRdb re-derived calls from the reads in MiXCR, one entry per CDR3 protein. The table records 550,000 to 850,000 distinct CDR3 sequences, roughly 36% of them present only once. Sequencing was performed on cultured PBMCs, taken from culture after CMV antigen stimulation. This receptor was identified in a human donor in good health (CMV status not recorded). Some clones in this sample may be carry-over from other donors' samples.

The CDR3, as DNA: TGTGCCAGCAGTTCCTTGAATAGGAATGAGCAGTTCTTC. Its translation: CASSSLNRNEQFF. The V call is TRBV6-5, the J call TRBJ2-1; no clear D. Germline V gene sequence: CDR1 MNHEY, CDR2 SVGAGI. The CDR3 has 13 residues. The germline V and J ends were trimmed by 4 bases and 7 bases, with 11 bases remaining between them.